A selection of T cell receptor beta chains follows, all from one sample in a study of T cell responses to AZD1222 COVID-19 vaccine. This table comes from immunoSEQ multiplex PCR, and its TCRdb copy is limited to in-frame clones, with some not included. The sample comprises about 120,000 clones, roughly 93% of which are singletons, and 1.7% rests with the top ten. The material was peripheral blood, obtained on day 0 of AZD1222 vaccination. The receptor source for this set is an adult in good health. The CDR3 runs from the conserved cysteine through the conserved F or W. D genes are given only for firm matches. Clone size appears in some rows only: once, few, many, or a class for an expanded clone.

j_call v_call d_call clone_size cdr3_aa cdr3_nt
TRBJ1-1 TRBV6-6 TRBD1 NA CASSSGTVDTEAFF TGTGCCAGCAGCTCCGGGACAGTAGACACTGAAGCTTTCTTT
TRBJ1-2 TRBV5-6 NA NA CASSLGGGYGYTF TGTGCCAGCAGCTTGGGTGGGGGCTATGGCTACACCTTC
TRBJ1-1 TRBV10-3 NA NA CAISAVGTAVWGAFF TGTGCCATCAGTGCCGTGGGTACAGCGGTTTGGGGCGCTTTCTTT
TRBJ1-3 TRBV27 NA NA CASSPGGTVGNTIYF TGTGCCAGCAGTCCGGGAGGGACTGTAGGAAACACCATATATTTT
TRBJ1-2 TRBV6-5 NA NA CASSYSGTERYYGYTF TGTGCCAGCAGTTACTCCGGGACCGAGCGCTACTATGGCTACACCTTC
TRBJ1-1 TRBV3-1/TRBV3-2 TRBD1 NA CASSQDTGGGTEAFF TGTGCCAGCAGCCAAGACACAGGGGGCGGTACTGAAGCTTTCTTT
TRBJ1-6 TRBV10-1 NA NA CASSTERLNRPAVNSPLHF TGCGCCAGCAGTACCGAGAGACTTAACCGACCCGCCGTTAATTCACCCCTCCACTTT
TRBJ1-3 TRBV25-1 NA NA CASRMGHTIYF TGTGCCAGCCGCATGGGGCACACCATATATTTT
TRBJ1-2 TRBV6-2/TRBV6-3 TRBD1 NA CASSYEGAQVNGYTF TGTGCCAGCAGTTACGAGGGGGCGCAGGTGAATGGCTACACCTTC
TRBJ2-1 TRBV7-3 TRBD2 NA CASSPKPPRLAGGMGEQFF TGTGCCAGCAGCCCCAAACCCCCCCGACTAGCGGGAGGAATGGGTGAGCAGTTCTTC
TRBJ1-1 TRBV7-2 TRBD1 NA CASSDQPGQGVEAFF TGTGCCAGCAGCGACCAACCGGGACAGGGAGTTGAAGCTTTCTTT
TRBJ1-1 TRBV6-5 TRBD1 NA CASSYRRTGNTEAFF TGTGCCAGCAGTTACCGCAGGACAGGGAACACTGAAGCTTTCTTT
TRBJ1-2 TRBV27 NA NA CASSPLGVNYGYTF TGTGCCAGCAGCCCCCTAGGTGTTAACTATGGCTACACCTTC
TRBJ2-5 TRBV30 NA NA CAWSLDTRRHF TGTGCCTGGAGTCTGGACACTCGCCGCCACTTC
TRBJ1-5 TRBV4-1 TRBD1 NA CASSQGQGEQPQHF TGCGCCAGCAGCCAAGGACAGGGTGAACAGCCCCAGCATTTT
TRBJ1-1 TRBV6-5 NA NA CASSPSGGVEAFF TGTGCCAGCAGCCCGTCGGGTGGAGTTGAAGCTTTCTTT
TRBJ2-5 TRBV12-3/TRBV12-4 NA NA CASSLGVGETQYF TGTGCCAGCAGTTTGGGCGTAGGGGAGACCCAGTACTTC
TRBJ1-2 TRBV29-1 NA NA CSVASRLNYGYTF TGCAGCGTTGCTAGCAGACTTAACTATGGCTACACCTTC
TRBJ2-7 TRBV2 NA NA CASRESYEQYF TGTGCCAGCAGAGAGAGCTACGAGCAGTACTTC
TRBJ2-1 TRBV7-9 TRBD2 NA CASSLSGLAGRYEQFF TGTGCCAGCAGCTTATCGGGCCTAGCGGGGAGATATGAGCAGTTCTTC
TRBJ2-5 TRBV29-1 TRBD2 NA CSVGGARLAELKETQYF TGCAGCGTTGGTGGAGCCCGACTAGCGGAGTTAAAAGAGACCCAGTACTTC
TRBJ1-2 TRBV6-5 NA NA CASTYAHGTDYGYTF TGTGCCAGCACCTACGCGCACGGGACGGACTATGGCTACACCTTC
TRBJ1-6 TRBV12-3/TRBV12-4 NA NA CASSFGGSPLHF TGTGCCAGCAGTTTCGGGGGTTCACCCCTCCACTTT
TRBJ2-5 TRBV14 NA NA CASSQGWAPAKAQYF TGTGCCAGCAGCCAAGGATGGGCCCCGGCGAAGGCCCAGTACTTC
TRBJ1-2 TRBV7-9 TRBD1 NA CASSLGDRMGGYTF TGTGCCAGCAGCTTAGGGGACAGGATGGGCGGCTACACCTTC
TRBJ2-1 TRBV28 NA NA CASSPGTYNEQFF TGTGCCAGCAGCCCAGGGACCTACAATGAGCAGTTCTTC
TRBJ1-2 TRBV4-1 NA NA CASSRGGIGLTYYGYTF TGCGCCAGCAGCCGGGGTGGTATCGGGTTGACTTATTATGGCTACACCTTC
TRBJ2-3 TRBV27 TRBD2 NA CASRFSGVRATDTQYF TGTGCCAGCAGATTTAGCGGGGTTAGGGCCACAGATACGCAGTATTTT
TRBJ1-2 TRBV5-1 TRBD1 NA CASSLDGQGNYGYTF TGCGCCAGCAGCTTGGACGGACAGGGAAACTATGGCTACACCTTC
TRBJ1-5 TRBV19 TRBD1 NA CASSRGQAPNQPQHF TGTGCCAGTAGCCGCGGACAGGCCCCCAATCAGCCCCAGCATTTT
TRBJ2-3 TRBV11-1 TRBD2 NA CASSARGLAGADTQYF TGTGCCAGCAGCGCTCGTGGACTAGCGGGGGCAGATACGCAGTATTTT
TRBJ2-3 TRBV7-2 TRBD2 NA CASRKKSGMTSTDTQYF TGTGCCAGCAGAAAAAAAAGCGGGATGACTAGCACAGATACGCAGTATTTT
TRBJ2-3 TRBV6-5 TRBD2 NA CASSILAGGADTQYF TGTGCCAGCAGTATACTAGCGGGGGGTGCAGATACGCAGTATTTT
TRBJ1-4 TRBV5-5 TRBD1 NA CASSGTGTGDEKLFF TGTGCCAGCAGCGGAACCGGGACAGGGGATGAAAAACTGTTTTTT
TRBJ1-2 TRBV19 NA NA CASSVQDPYGYTF TGTGCCAGTAGTGTTCAAGATCCCTATGGCTACACCTTC
TRBJ1-1 TRBV19 TRBD1 NA CASSLHTGTGGFSTEAFF TGTGCCAGTAGTCTTCATACCGGGACAGGGGGCTTTAGCACTGAAGCTTTCTTT
TRBJ1-2 TRBV20-1 NA NA CSAGRGKGYTF TGCAGTGCCGGGAGGGGGAAAGGCTACACCTTC
TRBJ1-5 TRBV6-5 NA NA CASSYSRGNQPQHF TGTGCCAGCAGTTACAGCAGGGGCAATCAGCCCCAGCATTTT
TRBJ1-1 TRBV7-9 NA NA CASSLREGGEAFF TGTGCCAGCAGCCTCCGCGAGGGGGGTGAAGCTTTCTTT
TRBJ1-1 TRBV6-5 NA NA CASSPHGTGTEAFF TGTGCCAGCAGTCCCCATGGCACGGGCACTGAAGCTTTCTTT
TRBJ2-3 TRBV27 NA NA CASSLEPRGTQYF TGTGCCAGCAGTTTGGAGCCCAGGGGTACGCAGTATTTT
TRBJ2-7 TRBV11-2 NA NA CASSRTGGYEQYF TGTGCCAGCAGCCGAACAGGAGGCTACGAGCAGTACTTC
TRBJ1-2 TRBV11-2 TRBD1 NA CASSKYRGRDGYTF TGTGCCAGCAGCAAGTACAGGGGAAGGGATGGCTACACCTTC
TRBJ1-5 TRBV9 NA few CASSLGWGRGQPQHF TGTGCCAGCAGCCTAGGGTGGGGTCGGGGGCAGCCCCAGCATTTT
TRBJ1-1 TRBV30 NA once CACRQSGYTEAFF TGTGCCTGTAGACAGTCGGGGTACACTGAAGCTTTCTTT
TRBJ1-2 TRBV25-1 TRBD1 NA CASSLTGQGNYGYTF TGTGCCAGCAGCCTAACCGGACAGGGAAACTATGGCTACACCTTC
TRBJ1-2 TRBV4-3 NA NA CASSQEYRANYGYTF TGCGCCAGCAGCCAAGAGTACAGGGCAAACTATGGCTACACCTTC
TRBJ2-1 TRBV9 TRBD2 NA CASSLGGTSPVNEQFF TGTGCCAGCAGCCTGGGCGGGACTAGCCCAGTAAATGAGCAGTTCTTC
TRBJ2-1 TRBV24-1 NA NA CATSDSADPQYEQFF TGTGCCACCAGTGATTCTGCAGACCCCCAGTATGAGCAGTTCTTC
TRBJ2-3 TRBV19 TRBD2 NA CASSMGLAGADADTQYF TGTGCCAGTAGTATGGGCCTAGCGGGGGCGGACGCAGATACGCAGTATTTT
TRBJ1-2 TRBV13 NA NA CASSLNRDYGYTF TGTGCCAGCAGCTTGAACAGGGACTATGGCTACACCTTC
TRBJ1-1 TRBV6-6 TRBD1 NA CASSYSGQLNTEAFF TGTGCCAGCAGTTACTCGGGACAGCTGAACACTGAAGCTTTCTTT
TRBJ1-2 TRBV9 NA NA CASSARQEGGYTF TGTGCCAGCAGCGCACGACAGGAAGGGGGCTACACCTTC